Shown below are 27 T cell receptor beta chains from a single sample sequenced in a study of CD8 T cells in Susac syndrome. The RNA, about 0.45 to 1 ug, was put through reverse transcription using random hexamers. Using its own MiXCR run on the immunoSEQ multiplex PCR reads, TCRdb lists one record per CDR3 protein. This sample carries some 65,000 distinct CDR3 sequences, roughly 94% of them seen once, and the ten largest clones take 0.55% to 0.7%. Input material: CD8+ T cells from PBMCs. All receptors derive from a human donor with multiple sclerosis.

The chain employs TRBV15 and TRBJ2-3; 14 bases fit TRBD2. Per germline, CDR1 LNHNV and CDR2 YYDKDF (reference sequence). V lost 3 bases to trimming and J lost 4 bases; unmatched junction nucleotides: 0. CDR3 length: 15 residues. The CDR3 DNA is TGTGCCACCAGCAGGACTAGCGGGGGGGCAGATACGCAGTATTTT. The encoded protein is CATSRTSGGADTQYF.

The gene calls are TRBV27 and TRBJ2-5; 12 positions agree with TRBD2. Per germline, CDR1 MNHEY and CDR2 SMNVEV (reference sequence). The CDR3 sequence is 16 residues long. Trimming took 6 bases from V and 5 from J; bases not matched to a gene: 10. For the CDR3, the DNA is TGTGCCAGCAGCATGACTAGCGGGGGTCTCCGGGAGACCCAGTACTTC. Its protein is CASSMTSGGLRETQYF.

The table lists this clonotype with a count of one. The CDR3 loop reads CAWSGPDYGQGEYEQYF. The CDR3 coding sequence is TGTGCCTGGAGTGGCCCAGACTACGGACAGGGTGAATACGAGCAGTACTTC. The chain couples TRBV30 to TRBJ2-7, with 8 bases lining up with TRBD1. The CDR3 runs to 17 residues. Trimming took 1 base from V and 4 from J; bases not matched to a gene: 15. Per germline, CDR1 GTSNPN and CDR2 SVGIG (reference sequence).

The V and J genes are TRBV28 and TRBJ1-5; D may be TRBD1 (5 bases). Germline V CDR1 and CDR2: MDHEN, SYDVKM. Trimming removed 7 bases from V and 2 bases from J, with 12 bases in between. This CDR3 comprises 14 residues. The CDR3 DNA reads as TGTGCCAGCAAGGGGCAGCTGGGCAATCAGCCCCAGCATTTT. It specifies CASKGQLGNQPQHF.

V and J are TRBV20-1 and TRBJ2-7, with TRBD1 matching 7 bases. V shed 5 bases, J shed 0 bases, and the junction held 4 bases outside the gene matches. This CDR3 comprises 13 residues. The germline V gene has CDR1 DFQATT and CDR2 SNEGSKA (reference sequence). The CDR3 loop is CSAVRDSSYEQYF. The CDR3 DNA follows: TGCAGTGCTGTTCGGGACAGCTCCTACGAGCAGTACTTC.

The CDR3 sequence: CASSQEQAGTTNEKLFF. The CDR3 coding sequence is TGTGCCAGCAGCCAAGAGCAGGCGGGGACAACTAATGAAAAACTGTTTTTT. The chain couples TRBV3-1 to TRBJ1-4; the D is unclear. Trimming took off 0 bases at V and 0 bases at J, with 11 bases between the two ends. The CDR3 loop spans 17 amino acids. Germline loops: CDR1 LGHDT, CDR2 YNNKEL (reference sequence).

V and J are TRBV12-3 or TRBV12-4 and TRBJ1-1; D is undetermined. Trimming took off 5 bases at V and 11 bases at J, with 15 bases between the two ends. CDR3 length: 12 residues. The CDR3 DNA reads TGTGCCAGCAGTAGGGTACCGCCGGGCGCTTTCTTT. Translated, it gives CASSRVPPGAFF.

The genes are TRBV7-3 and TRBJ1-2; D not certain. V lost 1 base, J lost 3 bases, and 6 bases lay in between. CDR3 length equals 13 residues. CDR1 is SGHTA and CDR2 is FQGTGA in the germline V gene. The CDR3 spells CASSLMGYYGYTF. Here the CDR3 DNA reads TGTGCCAGCAGCTTAATGGGGTACTATGGCTACACCTTC.

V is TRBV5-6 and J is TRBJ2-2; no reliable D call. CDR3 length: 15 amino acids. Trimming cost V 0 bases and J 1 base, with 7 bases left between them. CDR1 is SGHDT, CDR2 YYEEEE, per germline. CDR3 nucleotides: TGTGCCAGCAGCTTGGAACAGTTGAACACCGGGGAGCTGTTTTTT. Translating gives CASSLEQLNTGELFF.

The CDR3 bases are TGCGCCAGCAGCCAAGATCAGGGGGACGGAAACACCATATATTTT. Translation gives CASSQDQGDGNTIYF. This sequence joins TRBV4-1 and TRBJ1-3; 7 bases line up with TRBD1. CDR3 size: 15 residues. Germline CDR1 reads MGHRA; CDR2 reads YSYEKL. J gave up 4 bases and V 0 bases, and 3 bases lay outside the gene matches.

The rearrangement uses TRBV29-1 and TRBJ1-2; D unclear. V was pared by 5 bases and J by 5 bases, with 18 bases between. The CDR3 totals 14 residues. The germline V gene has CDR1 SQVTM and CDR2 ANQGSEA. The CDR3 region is CSVTGVDGEYGYTF. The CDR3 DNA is TGCAGCGTTACCGGCGTTGATGGGGAATATGGCTACACCTTC.

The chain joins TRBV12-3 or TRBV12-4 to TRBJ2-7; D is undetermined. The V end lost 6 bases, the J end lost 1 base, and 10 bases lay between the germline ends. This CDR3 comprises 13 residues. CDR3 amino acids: CASSDLNSYEQYF. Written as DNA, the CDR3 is TGTGCCAGCAGCGACCTGAATTCCTACGAGCAGTACTTC.

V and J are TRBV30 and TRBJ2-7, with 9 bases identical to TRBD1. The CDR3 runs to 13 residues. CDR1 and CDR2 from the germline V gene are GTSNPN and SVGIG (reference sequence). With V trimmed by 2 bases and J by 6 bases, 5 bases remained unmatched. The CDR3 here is CAWSRTGESEQYF. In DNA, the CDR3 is TGTGCCTGGAGTAGGACAGGGGAGTCCGAGCAGTACTTC.

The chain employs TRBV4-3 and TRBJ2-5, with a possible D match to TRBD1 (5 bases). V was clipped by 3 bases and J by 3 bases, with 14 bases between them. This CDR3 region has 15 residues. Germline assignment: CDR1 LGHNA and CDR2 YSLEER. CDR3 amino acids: CASSQGPGSKETQYF. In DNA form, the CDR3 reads TGCGCCAGCAGCCAGGGCCCAGGGTCAAAAGAGACCCAGTACTTC.

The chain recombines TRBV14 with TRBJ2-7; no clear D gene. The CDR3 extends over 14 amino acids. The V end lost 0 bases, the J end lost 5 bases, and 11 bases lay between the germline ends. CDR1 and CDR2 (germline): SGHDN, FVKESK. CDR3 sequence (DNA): TGTGCCAGCAGCCAAGATTCGAGGTACCACGAGCAGTACTTC. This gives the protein CASSQDSRYHEQYF.

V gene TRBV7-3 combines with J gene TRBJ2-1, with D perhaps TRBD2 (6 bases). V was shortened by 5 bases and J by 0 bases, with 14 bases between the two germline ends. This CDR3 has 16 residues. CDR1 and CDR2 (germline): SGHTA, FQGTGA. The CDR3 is CASSDSGPSSYNEQFF. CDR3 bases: TGTGCCAGCAGCGATAGCGGACCTAGCTCCTACAATGAGCAGTTCTTC.

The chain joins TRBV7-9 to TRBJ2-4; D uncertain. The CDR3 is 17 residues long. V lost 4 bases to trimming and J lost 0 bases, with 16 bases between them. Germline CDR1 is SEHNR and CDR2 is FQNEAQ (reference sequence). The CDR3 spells CASSSTTVPLAKNIQYF. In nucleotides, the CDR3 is TGTGCCAGCAGCTCCACCACTGTACCCTTAGCCAAAAACATTCAGTACTTC. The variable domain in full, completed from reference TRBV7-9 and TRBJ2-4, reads DTGVSQNPRHKITKRGQNVTFRCDPISEHNRLYWYRQTLGQGPEFLTYFQNEAQLEKSRLLSDRFSAERPKGSFSTLEIQRTEQGDSAMYLCASSSTTVPLAKNIQYFGAGTRLSVL.

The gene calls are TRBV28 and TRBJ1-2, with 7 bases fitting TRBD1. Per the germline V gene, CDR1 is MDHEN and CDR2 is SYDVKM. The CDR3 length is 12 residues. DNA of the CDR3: TGTGCGACGGGGCAGGGGGTAAATGGCTACACCTTC. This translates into CATGQGVNGYTF.

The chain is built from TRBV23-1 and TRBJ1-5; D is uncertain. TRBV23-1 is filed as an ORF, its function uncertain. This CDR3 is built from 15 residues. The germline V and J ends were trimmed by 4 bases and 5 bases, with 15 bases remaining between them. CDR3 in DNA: TGCGCCAGCAGTCCACGGCAGCCCGGGGATCAGCCCCAGCATTTT. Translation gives CASSPRQPGDQPQHF.

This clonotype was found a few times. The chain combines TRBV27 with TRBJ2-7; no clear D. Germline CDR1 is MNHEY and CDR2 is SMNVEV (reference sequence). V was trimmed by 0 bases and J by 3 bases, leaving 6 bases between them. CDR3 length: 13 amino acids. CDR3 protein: CASSLSDGYEQYF. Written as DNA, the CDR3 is TGTGCCAGCAGTTTATCGGACGGCTACGAGCAGTACTTC.

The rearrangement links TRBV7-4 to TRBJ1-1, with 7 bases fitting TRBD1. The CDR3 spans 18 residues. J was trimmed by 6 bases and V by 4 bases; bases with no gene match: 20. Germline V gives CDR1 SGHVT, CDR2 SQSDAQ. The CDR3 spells CASSSPLNRGQAPPEAFF. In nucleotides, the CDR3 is TGTGCCAGCAGCTCCCCCTTGAACAGGGGCCAGGCCCCTCCTGAAGCTTTCTTT.

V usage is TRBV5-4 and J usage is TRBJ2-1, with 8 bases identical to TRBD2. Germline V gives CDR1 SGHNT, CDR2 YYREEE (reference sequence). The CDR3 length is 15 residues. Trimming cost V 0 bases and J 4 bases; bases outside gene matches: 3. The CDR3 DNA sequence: TGTGCCAGCAGCTTGGAGGGACTAGAGTACAATGAGCAGTTCTTC. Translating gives CASSLEGLEYNEQFF.

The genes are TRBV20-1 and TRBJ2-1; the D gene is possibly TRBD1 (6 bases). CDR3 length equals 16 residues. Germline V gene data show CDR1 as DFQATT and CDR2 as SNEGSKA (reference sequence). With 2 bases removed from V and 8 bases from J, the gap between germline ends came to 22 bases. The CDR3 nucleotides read TGCAGTGCTAGACCACGGACAGCCACCAGGATGGATGAGCAGTTCTTC. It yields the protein CSARPRTATRMDEQFF.

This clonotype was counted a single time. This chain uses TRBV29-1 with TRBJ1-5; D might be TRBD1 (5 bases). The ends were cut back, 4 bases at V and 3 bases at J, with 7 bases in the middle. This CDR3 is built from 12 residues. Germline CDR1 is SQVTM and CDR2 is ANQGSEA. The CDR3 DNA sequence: TGCAGCGTTGGGGGCACCAATCAGCCCCAGCATTTT. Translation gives CSVGGTNQPQHF.

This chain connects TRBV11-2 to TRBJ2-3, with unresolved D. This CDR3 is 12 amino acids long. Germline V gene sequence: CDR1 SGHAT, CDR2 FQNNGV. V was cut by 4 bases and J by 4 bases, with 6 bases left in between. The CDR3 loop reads CASSSISDTQYF. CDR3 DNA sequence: TGTGCCAGCAGCTCCATATCAGATACGCAGTATTTT.

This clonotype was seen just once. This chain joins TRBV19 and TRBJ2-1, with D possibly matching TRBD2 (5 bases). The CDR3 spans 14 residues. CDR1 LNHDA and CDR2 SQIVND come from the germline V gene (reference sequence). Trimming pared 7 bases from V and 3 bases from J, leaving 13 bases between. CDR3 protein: CASKGSADYNEQFF. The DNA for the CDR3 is TGTGCCAGTAAAGGTTCAGCGGACTACAATGAGCAGTTCTTC.

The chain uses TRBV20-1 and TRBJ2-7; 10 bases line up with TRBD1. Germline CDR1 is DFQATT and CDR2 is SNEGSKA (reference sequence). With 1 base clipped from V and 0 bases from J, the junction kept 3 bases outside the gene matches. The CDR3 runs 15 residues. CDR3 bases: TGCAGTGCTAGAGGGGACAGGGGCGACTCCTACGAGCAGTACTTC. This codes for CSARGDRGDSYEQYF.